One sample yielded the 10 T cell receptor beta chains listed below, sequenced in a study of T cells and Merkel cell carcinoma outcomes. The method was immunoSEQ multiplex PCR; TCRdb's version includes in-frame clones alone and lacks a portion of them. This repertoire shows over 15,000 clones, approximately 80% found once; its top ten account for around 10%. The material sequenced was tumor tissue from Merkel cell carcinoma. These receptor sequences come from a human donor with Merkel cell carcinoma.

The CDR3 DNA reads as TGCGCCAGCAGCTTGAATTGGCAGGGGGGATACAATGAGCAGTTCTTC. Translated: CASSLNWQGGYNEQFF. The rearrangement uses TRBV5-1 and TRBJ2-1; D may be TRBD1 (7 bases). This CDR3 region has 16 residues. The V end was cut by 1 base, the J end by 4 bases, with 15 bases between. Germline V gene sequence: CDR1 SGHRS, CDR2 YFSETQ.

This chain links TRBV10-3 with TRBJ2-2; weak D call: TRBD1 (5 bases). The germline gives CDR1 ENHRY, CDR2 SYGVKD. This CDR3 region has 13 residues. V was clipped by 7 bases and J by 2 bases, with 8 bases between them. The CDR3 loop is CAINGQNTGELFF. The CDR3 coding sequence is TGTGCCATCAACGGACAAAACACCGGGGAGCTGTTTTTT.

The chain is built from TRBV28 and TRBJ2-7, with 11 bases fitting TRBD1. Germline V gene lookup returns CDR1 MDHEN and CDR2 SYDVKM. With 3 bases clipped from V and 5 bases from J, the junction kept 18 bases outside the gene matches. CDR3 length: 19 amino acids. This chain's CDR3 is CASSFFLVPGTGGTHEQYF. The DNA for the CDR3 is TGTGCCAGCAGTTTTTTCCTGGTCCCCGGGACAGGGGGGACCCACGAGCAGTACTTC.

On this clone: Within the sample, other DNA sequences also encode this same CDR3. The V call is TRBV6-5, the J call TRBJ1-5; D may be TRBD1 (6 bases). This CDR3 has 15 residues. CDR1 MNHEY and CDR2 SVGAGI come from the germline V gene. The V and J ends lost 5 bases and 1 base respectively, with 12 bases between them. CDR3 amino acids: CASSRGHWSNQPQHF. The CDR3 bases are TGTGCCAGCAGTAGGGGACACTGGAGCAATCAGCCCCAGCATTTT.

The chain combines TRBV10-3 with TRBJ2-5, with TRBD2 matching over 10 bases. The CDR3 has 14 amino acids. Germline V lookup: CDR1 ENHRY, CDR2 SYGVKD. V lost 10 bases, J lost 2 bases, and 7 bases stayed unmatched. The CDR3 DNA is TGTGCCAGCCTTGCTAGCGGGGGACAAGAGACCCAGTACTTC. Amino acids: CASLASGGQETQYF.

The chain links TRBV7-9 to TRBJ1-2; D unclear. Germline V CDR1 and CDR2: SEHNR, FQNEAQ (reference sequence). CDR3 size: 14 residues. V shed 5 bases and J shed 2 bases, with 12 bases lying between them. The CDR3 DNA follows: TGTGCCAGCAGCCCCTCCGGTGGAAACTATGGCTACACCTTC. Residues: CASSPSGGNYGYTF.

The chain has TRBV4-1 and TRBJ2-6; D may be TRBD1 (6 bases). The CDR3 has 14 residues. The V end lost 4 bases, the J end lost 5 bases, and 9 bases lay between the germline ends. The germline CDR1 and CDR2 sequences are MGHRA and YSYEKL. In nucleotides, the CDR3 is TGCGCCAGCAGCCCAGGGGATAGGGCCAACGTCCTGACTTTC. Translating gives CASSPGDRANVLTF.

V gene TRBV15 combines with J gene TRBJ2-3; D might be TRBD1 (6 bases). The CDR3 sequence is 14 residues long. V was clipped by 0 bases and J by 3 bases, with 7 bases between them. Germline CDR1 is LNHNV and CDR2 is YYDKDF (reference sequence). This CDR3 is CATSRDRGTDTQYF. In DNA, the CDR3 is TGTGCCACCAGCAGAGATAGGGGGACAGATACGCAGTATTTT.

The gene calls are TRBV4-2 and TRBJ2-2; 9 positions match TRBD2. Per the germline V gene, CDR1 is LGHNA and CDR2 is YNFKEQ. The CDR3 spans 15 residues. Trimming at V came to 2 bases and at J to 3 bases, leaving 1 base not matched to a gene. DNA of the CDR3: TGTGCCAGCAGCCAATCTAGCGGGGACACCGGGGAGCTGTTTTTT. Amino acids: CASSQSSGDTGELFF.

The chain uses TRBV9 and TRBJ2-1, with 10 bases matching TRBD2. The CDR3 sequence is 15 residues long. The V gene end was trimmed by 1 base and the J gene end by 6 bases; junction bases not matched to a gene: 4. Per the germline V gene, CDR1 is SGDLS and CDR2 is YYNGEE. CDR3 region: CASSVLAGAFNEQFF. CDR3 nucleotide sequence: TGTGCCAGCAGCGTACTAGCGGGAGCCTTCAATGAGCAGTTCTTC.